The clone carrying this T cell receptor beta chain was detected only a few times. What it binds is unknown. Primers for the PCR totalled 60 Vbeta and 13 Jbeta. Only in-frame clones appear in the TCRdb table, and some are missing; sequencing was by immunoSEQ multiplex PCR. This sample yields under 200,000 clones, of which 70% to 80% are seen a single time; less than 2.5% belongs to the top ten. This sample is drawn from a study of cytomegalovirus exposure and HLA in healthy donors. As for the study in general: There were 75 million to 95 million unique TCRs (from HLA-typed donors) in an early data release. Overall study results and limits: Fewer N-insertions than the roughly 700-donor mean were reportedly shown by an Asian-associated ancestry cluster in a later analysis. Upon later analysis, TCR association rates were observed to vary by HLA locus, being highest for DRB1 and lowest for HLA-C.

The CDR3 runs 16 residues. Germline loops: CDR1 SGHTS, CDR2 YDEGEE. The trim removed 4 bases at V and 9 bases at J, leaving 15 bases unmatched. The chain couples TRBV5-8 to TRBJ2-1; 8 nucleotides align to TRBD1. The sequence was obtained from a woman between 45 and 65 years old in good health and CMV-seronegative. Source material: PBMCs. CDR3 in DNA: TGTGCCAGCAGCGACAGGGGTTTCGCGATGAGAGGTGAGCAGTTCTTC. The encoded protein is CASSDRGFAMRGEQFF.